These 29 T cell receptor beta chains came from one sample sequenced in a study of blood T cell repertoires in COVID-19 (dated by TCRdb to about 2020). The library was generated by the immunoSEQ multiplex PCR assay. Entries here come from immuneACCESS through TCRdb and include only in-frame sequences with V and J called. Some clones fail to appear in such tables; in the studies checked, an unresolved V gene covers under half of the shortfall, and the cause of the remainder is unknown. The sample profile shows roughly 32,000 clones; roughly 73% of them were found once. The ten top clones hold roughly 14% of the sample. Sequenced sample: peripheral blood. Receptor source: a man older than 75 with active or convalescent COVID-19.

The table lists this clone with a count of one. J is TRBJ1-4 and V is TRBV27; the match to TRBD1 covers 12 bases. V lost 4 bases and J lost 7; bases outside the gene matches: 4. CDR3 length equals 15 residues. From germline, CDR1 is MNHEY and CDR2 SMNVEV (reference sequence). CDR3 DNA: TGTGCCAGCAGTTGGGGACAGGGGGCTGGTGAAAAACTGTTTTTT. This sequence encodes CASSWGQGAGEKLFF.

This sequence joins TRBV7-2 and TRBJ2-1, with 9 bases aligning to TRBD2. The CDR3 is 17 amino acids. The V gene end was trimmed by 5 bases and the J gene end by 3 bases; junction bases not matched to a gene: 11. Germline V gives CDR1 SGHTA, CDR2 FQGNSA. This CDR3 is CASSPPPTSGNYNEQFF. The CDR3 DNA is TGTGCCAGCAGCCCACCCCCGACTAGCGGAAACTACAATGAGCAGTTCTTC.

This sequence joins TRBV28 and TRBJ2-3; no clear D. The CDR3 is 13 residues long. Germline V lookup: CDR1 MDHEN, CDR2 SYDVKM. V lost 3 bases and J lost 0, with 4 bases in between. The CDR3 here is CASSFSSTDTQYF. DNA for the CDR3: TGTGCCAGCAGTTTTAGCAGCACAGATACGCAGTATTTT.

This clone was recorded once. The chain links TRBV28 to TRBJ2-2, with TRBD1 as a possible D gene (5 bases). Germline V lookup: CDR1 MDHEN, CDR2 SYDVKM. The CDR3 totals 15 residues. V dropped 3 bases and J dropped 7 bases, with 15 bases sitting between them. The CDR3 sequence: CASSLEGVVSGELFF. As DNA, the CDR3 is TGTGCCAGCAGTTTGGAAGGGGTGGTTAGCGGGGAGCTGTTTTTT.

The chain combines TRBV18 with TRBJ2-3; D might be TRBD2 (6 bases). V shed 3 bases and J shed 2 bases, with 15 bases lying between them. Germline V gene data show CDR1 as KGHSH and CDR2 as LQKENI. The CDR3 has 16 residues. CDR3 nucleotide sequence: TGTGCCAGCTCACCGAGCGGTCGCGGGAACACAGATACGCAGTATTTT. It specifies CASSPSGRGNTDTQYF.

The genes are TRBV6-2 or TRBV6-3 and TRBJ2-1, with TRBD2 matching over 16 bases. J lost 5 bases, V lost 0 bases, and 7 bases had no gene match. The CDR3 spans 19 residues. CDR1 is MNHEY and CDR2 is SVGEGT in the germline V gene. Written as DNA, the CDR3 is TGTGCCAGCAGTTACTCGGGACTAGCGGGAGGGGTTTGGAACAATGAGCAGTTCTTC. It translates to CASSYSGLAGGVWNNEQFF.

This clone has a single count. CDR3 sequence: CASSFSGRPDNEQFF. The CDR3 DNA reads TGTGCCAGCAGCTTTAGCGGGAGGCCCGACAATGAGCAGTTCTTC. This chain uses TRBV5-4 with TRBJ2-1; 10 positions agree with TRBD2. V gave up 2 bases and J gave up 5 bases; unmatched junction bases: 4. This CDR3 has 15 amino acids. Germline V lookup: CDR1 SGHNT, CDR2 YYREEE (reference sequence).

The chain employs TRBV5-1 and TRBJ2-3; TRBD2 agrees at 8 bases. This CDR3 has 16 residues. Germline assignment: CDR1 SGHRS and CDR2 YFSETQ. J was trimmed by 5 bases and V by 4 bases; bases with no gene match: 12. Here the CDR3 DNA reads TGCGCCAGCAGCGTAGGACTAGCTGCGTTAGTAGATACGCAGTATTTT. This encodes CASSVGLAALVDTQYF.

The chain uses TRBV6-5 and TRBJ2-2, with D possibly TRBD2 on 6 matching bases. Trimming pared 8 bases from V and 2 bases from J, leaving 15 bases between. The CDR3 extends over 15 amino acids. From germline, CDR1 is MNHEY and CDR2 SVGAGI. CDR3 region: CASLPGSGNTGELFF. The CDR3 DNA is TGTGCCAGCCTCCCCGGGAGCGGCAACACCGGGGAGCTGTTTTTT.

In this sample, this clone turned up a few times. This chain connects TRBV27 to TRBJ2-2, with 7 bases lining up with TRBD2. With 3 bases clipped from V and 4 bases from J, the junction kept 5 bases outside the gene matches. CDR3 length: 15 amino acids. Germline V gives CDR1 MNHEY, CDR2 SMNVEV (reference sequence). CDR3 sequence (DNA): TGTGCCAGCAGTTTTGGCGGGAGCGGCACCGGGGAGCTGTTTTTT. Protein sequence: CASSFGGSGTGELFF.

This rearrangement joins TRBV19 to TRBJ2-7, with D perhaps TRBD2 (5 bases). Deletions cut 6 bases from V and 7 bases from J, with 13 bases between. Germline V gene sequence: CDR1 LNHDA, CDR2 SQIVND (reference sequence). The CDR3 extends over 12 amino acids. CDR3 protein: CASSRRSGEQYF. CDR3 nucleotide sequence: TGTGCCAGTAGCAGGCGATCGGGGGAGCAGTACTTC.

The rearrangement uses TRBV27 and TRBJ1-1, with TRBD1 as a possible D gene (5 bases). V lost 5 bases, J lost 8 bases, and 21 bases lay in between. This CDR3 has 15 amino acids. Germline values: CDR1 MNHEY, CDR2 SMNVEV (reference sequence). The CDR3 DNA reads TGTGCCAGCAGTCCGACGACAGACGGGCGCGCAGAAGCTTTCTTT. Its protein product is CASSPTTDGRAEAFF.

Within the sample, this clone is medium-sized (0.01 to 0.1%). The chain recombines TRBV24-1 with TRBJ2-3; D perhaps matches TRBD2 (6 bases). There are 13 residues in the CDR3. V lost 8 bases, J lost 6 bases, and 14 bases lay in between. Germline V gene data show CDR1 as KGHDR and CDR2 as SFDVKD. In DNA, the CDR3 is TGTGCCACCATGAGCGGGCTTGGGGATACGCAGTATTTT. Translation: CATMSGLGDTQYF.

This clone was seen more than once but under ten times. This chain links TRBV6-5 with TRBJ2-7, with a weak D call TRBD1 (6 bases). Trimming shortened V by 0 bases and J by 3 bases, and 12 bases separated the two germline ends. The CDR3 extends over 15 amino acids. Germline V lookup: CDR1 MNHEY, CDR2 SVGAGI. CDR3 sequence (DNA): TGTGCCAGCAGTTACTCTGGGACACTCAACTACGAGCAGTACTTC. Protein product: CASSYSGTLNYEQYF.

The chain combines TRBV5-1 with TRBJ2-1; TRBD2 is a possible D gene (6 bases). This CDR3 spans 15 amino acids. Trimming stripped 4 bases from V and 7 bases from J, with 18 bases between. Germline CDR1 SGHRS, CDR2 YFSETQ. In DNA form, the CDR3 reads TGCGCCAGCAGCCCCGGCGGAGGGGCATTGAATGAGCAGTTCTTC. Its protein is CASSPGGGALNEQFF.

J is TRBJ2-1 and V is TRBV3-1 (or the pseudogene TRBV3-2); 12 nucleotides align to TRBD2. CDR3 length: 15 amino acids. After removal of 3 bases from V and 8 bases from J, the junction contained 5 bases not matched to a gene. CDR1 and CDR2 (germline): LGHDT, YNNKEL (reference sequence). For the CDR3, the DNA is TGTGCCAGCAGCCATCTAGCGGGAGGGAGCCATGAGCAGTTCTTC. Its translation is CASSHLAGGSHEQFF.

In nucleotides, the CDR3 is TGTGCCACCAGCCCTGGACAGGGGTTTCAGCCCCAGCATTTT. Its protein is CATSPGQGFQPQHF. The gene calls are TRBV15 and TRBJ1-5, with 9 bases identical to TRBD1. The CDR3 extends over 14 amino acids. CDR1 and CDR2 from the germline V gene are LNHNV and YYDKDF (reference sequence). J was trimmed by 6 bases and V by 5 bases; bases with no gene match: 5. Supplemented by reference TRBV15 and TRBJ1-5, the full variable domain reads DAMVIQNPRYQVTQFGKPVTLSCSQTLNHNVMYWYQQKSSQAPKLLFHYYDKDFNNEADTPDNFQSRRPNTSFCFLDIRSPGLGDTAMYLCATSPGQGFQPQHFGDGTRLSIL.

The V gene is TRBV27, the J gene TRBJ2-5; 9 nucleotides agree with TRBD1. CDR1 and CDR2 from the germline V gene are MNHEY and SMNVEV (reference sequence). V lost 8 bases and J lost 1; bases outside the gene matches: 11. This CDR3 has 16 residues. CDR3 bases: TGTGCCAGCTGCCCGATGACAGGGGGATCCCAAGAGACCCAGTACTTC. It specifies CASCPMTGGSQETQYF.

As to this clone: An end of the junction differs from the germline gene, which may be a read error. The chain links TRBV7-9 to TRBJ1-1, with no clear D. In germline, CDR1 is SEHNR, CDR2 FQNEAQ (reference sequence). CDR3 size: 12 residues. CDR3 sequence reads: CASSLRNAEAFF. The DNA of the CDR3 is TGTGCCAGCAGCTTGAGGAACGCTGAAGCTTTCTTT.

V and J are TRBV19 and TRBJ2-1; maybe TRBD2 (5 bases). Germline V lookup: CDR1 LNHDA, CDR2 SQIVND (reference sequence). The CDR3 length is 16 residues. Trimming cost V 3 bases and J 5 bases, with 17 bases left between them. The CDR3 is CASSIWASNWNNEQFF. CDR3 DNA sequence: TGTGCCAGTAGTATCTGGGCTAGCAACTGGAACAATGAGCAGTTCTTC. The full variable domain, in which reference TRBV19 and TRBJ2-1 provide the parts outside the CDR3, is DGGITQSPKYLFRKEGQNVTLSCEQNLNHDAMYWYRQDPGQGLRLIYYSQIVNDFQKGDIAEGYSVSREKKESFPLTVTSAQKNPTAFYLCASSIWASNWNNEQFFGPGTRLTVL.

The V and J genes are TRBV6-4 and TRBJ2-2, with TRBD2 matching over 12 bases. V lost 3 bases and J lost 2; bases outside the gene matches: 7. The length of the CDR3 is 18 residues. Germline V gene sequence: CDR1 MRHNA, CDR2 SNTAGT. The CDR3 region is CASSEQGTSGFNTGELFF. For the CDR3, the DNA is TGTGCCAGCAGTGAGCAAGGGACTAGCGGGTTTAACACCGGGGAGCTGTTTTTT.

The gene calls are TRBV18 and TRBJ1-3, with unresolved D. CDR3 length: 14 residues. The V end lost 3 bases, the J end lost 0 bases, and 6 bases lay between the germline ends. Germline V gives CDR1 KGHSH, CDR2 LQKENI. The CDR3 is CASSPFRSGNTIYF. DNA for the CDR3: TGTGCCAGCTCACCGTTCCGCTCTGGAAACACCATATATTTT.

The rearrangement links TRBV11-2 to TRBJ2-1, with D possibly TRBD1 on 7 matching bases. This CDR3 is built from 16 residues. Germline V lookup: CDR1 SGHAT, CDR2 FQNNGV. Between the trimmed V and J ends, which lost 5 bases and 0 bases, there was a span of 14 bases. CDR3 DNA: TGTGCCAGCAGCCCAGGAGGGGGCAGCTCCTACAATGAGCAGTTCTTC. This encodes CASSPGGGSSYNEQFF.

V and J are TRBV11-2 and TRBJ1-1, with 8 bases fitting TRBD1. The V segment lost 0 bases and the J segment 12 bases; nucleotides outside the gene matches: 9. Germline CDR1 reads SGHAT; CDR2 reads FQNNGV. There are 14 residues in the CDR3. CDR3 nucleotides: TGTGCCAGCAGCTTAGACCCAGACAGGGGAAGAACTTTCTTT. Translating gives CASSLDPDRGRTFF.

This chain uses TRBV7-2 with TRBJ2-7, with TRBD1 matching 12 bases. Germline values: CDR1 SGHTA, CDR2 FQGNSA. The length of the CDR3 is 17 residues. V shed 5 bases, J shed 4 bases, and the junction held 12 bases outside the gene matches. The CDR3 region has the DNA TGTGCCAGCAGCAAGGGGACAGGGGGCTTCGGTAGTTACGAGCAGTACTTC. This sequence encodes CASSKGTGGFGSYEQYF.

This clone is medium-sized in the sample. The genes are TRBV18 and TRBJ2-7, with 7 bases aligning to TRBD1. V trimming: 1 base; J trimming: 3 bases; junction bases outside the gene matches: 3. The CDR3 sequence is 14 residues long. Per germline, CDR1 KGHSH and CDR2 LQKENI. CDR3 protein: CASSPRQGVYEQYF. The CDR3 nucleotides read TGTGCCAGCTCACCACGTCAGGGGGTCTACGAGCAGTACTTC.

V and J are TRBV28 and TRBJ1-4, with 8 nucleotides matching TRBD1. The CDR3 is 16 amino acids. Germline V gives CDR1 MDHEN, CDR2 SYDVKM. V was clipped by 0 bases and J by 2 bases; unmatched bases: 2. The CDR3 protein is CASSLWDRVTNEKLFF. The CDR3 DNA reads as TGTGCCAGCAGTTTATGGGACAGGGTTACTAATGAAAAACTGTTTTTT.

The genes are TRBV9 and TRBJ2-7; D is perhaps TRBD2 (5 bases). V lost 0 bases and J 5 bases, leaving 12 bases between the germline ends. Germline CDR1 SGDLS, CDR2 YYNGEE. There are 14 residues in the CDR3. CDR3 DNA sequence: TGTGCCAGCAGCGTAGCTACGAGGGTAAACGAGCAGTACTTC. Amino acid sequence: CASSVATRVNEQYF.

This rearrangement joins TRBV5-1 to TRBJ2-7; D perhaps matches TRBD2 (6 bases). CDR1 and CDR2 (germline): SGHRS, YFSETQ. This CDR3 has 15 amino acids. Trimming took off 0 bases at V and 0 bases at J, with 10 bases between the two ends. CDR3 coding DNA: TGCGCCAGCAGCTTGGTGGGCGGGACCTCCTACGAGCAGTACTTC. It yields the protein CASSLVGGTSYEQYF.